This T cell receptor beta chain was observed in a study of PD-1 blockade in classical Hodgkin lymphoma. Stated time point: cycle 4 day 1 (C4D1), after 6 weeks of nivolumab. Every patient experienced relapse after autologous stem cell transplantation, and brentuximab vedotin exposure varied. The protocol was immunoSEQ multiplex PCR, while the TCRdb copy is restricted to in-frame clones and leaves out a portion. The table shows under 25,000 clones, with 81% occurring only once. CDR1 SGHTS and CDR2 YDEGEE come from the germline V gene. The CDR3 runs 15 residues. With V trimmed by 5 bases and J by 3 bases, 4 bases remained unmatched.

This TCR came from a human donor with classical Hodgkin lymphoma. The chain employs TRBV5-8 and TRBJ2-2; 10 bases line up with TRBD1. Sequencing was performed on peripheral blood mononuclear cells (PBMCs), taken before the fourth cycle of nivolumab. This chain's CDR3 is CASSRQGADTGELFF. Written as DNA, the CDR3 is TGTGCCAGCAGTAGACAGGGGGCTGACACCGGGGAGCTGTTTTTT. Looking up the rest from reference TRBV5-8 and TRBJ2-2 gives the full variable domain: EAGVTQSPTHLIKTRGQQATLRCSPISGHTSVYWYQQALGLGLQFLLWYDEGEERNRGNFPPRFSGRQFPNYSSELNVNALELEDSALYLCASSRQGADTGELFFGEGSRLTVL.